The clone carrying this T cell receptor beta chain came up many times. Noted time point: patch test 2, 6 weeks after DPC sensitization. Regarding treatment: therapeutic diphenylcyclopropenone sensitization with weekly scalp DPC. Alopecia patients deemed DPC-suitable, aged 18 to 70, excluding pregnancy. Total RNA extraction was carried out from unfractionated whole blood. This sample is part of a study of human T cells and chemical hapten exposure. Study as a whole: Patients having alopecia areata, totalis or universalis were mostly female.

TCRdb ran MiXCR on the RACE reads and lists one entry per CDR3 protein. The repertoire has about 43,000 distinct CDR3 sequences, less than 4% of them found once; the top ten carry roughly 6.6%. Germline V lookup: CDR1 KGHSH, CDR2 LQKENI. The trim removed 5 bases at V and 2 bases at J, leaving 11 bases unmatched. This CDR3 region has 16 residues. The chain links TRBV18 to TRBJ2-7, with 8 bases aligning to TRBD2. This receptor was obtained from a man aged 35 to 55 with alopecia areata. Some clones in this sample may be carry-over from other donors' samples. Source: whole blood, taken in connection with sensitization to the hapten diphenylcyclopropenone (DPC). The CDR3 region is CASSSLAGRRAYEQYF. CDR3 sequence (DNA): TGTGCCAGCTCAAGTTTAGCGGGGAGGCGGGCCTACGAGCAGTACTTC.